This T cell receptor beta chain was identified during a study of T cell responses to AZD1222 COVID-19 vaccine. Study-level points and caveats: Sampling captured repertoires only after the peak T cell response. The donor group comprised mostly white British people and more females; the analysis possibly underestimated clonal diversity.

The length of the CDR3 is 17 residues. V was pared by 1 base and J by 2 bases, with 9 bases of the junction left unmatched. From germline, CDR1 is SGHTA and CDR2 FQGNSA. This clone has more than one count but fewer than ten. Its antigen is not known. Assay used: immunoSEQ multiplex PCR; TCRdb lists only in-frame clones, some missing. This sample has more than 95,000 clones, with more than 85% found just once. The specimen comprised peripheral blood, sampled on day 0 of MenACWY control vaccination. V is TRBV7-2 and J is TRBJ2-5, with 8 bases lining up with TRBD1. The receptor comes from an adult in good health. CDR3 protein: CASSLVRAYRGQETQYF. In DNA form, the CDR3 reads TGTGCCAGCAGCTTAGTACGTGCGTACAGGGGGCAAGAGACCCAGTACTTC.